This T cell receptor (beta chain) was recorded in a study of control samples from healthy donors and cancer patients. Clones were sequenced by immunoSEQ multiplex PCR, and TCRdb holds only the in-frame ones, with some missing. The sample consists of fewer than 90,000 clones, 87% of them appearing once. Germline V gene data show CDR1 as SNHLY and CDR2 as FYNNEI. CDR3 length: 12 amino acids. The junction had 7 bases not matched to a gene; V was cut back by 8 bases and J by 8 bases. The rearrangement links TRBV2 to TRBJ1-1, with 8 bases fitting TRBD1. Sequencing was carried out using blood. The source of this sequence is a middle-aged man in good health. The CDR3 DNA reads as TGTGCCAGCCTCAGGGGGCTCGGGGAAGCTTTCTTT. Residues: CASLRGLGEAFF.